A single sample gave rise to the 27 T cell receptor beta chains below, sequenced in a study of OX40 agonist ivuxolimab in advanced cancers. Sequencing used immunoSEQ multiplex PCR; TCRdb keeps in-frame clones, though not all of them. In the table there are some 34,000 clones, approximately 88% of which are singletons. This material consisted of CD4+ or CD8+ T cells sorted from blood, taken in a trial of the OX40 agonist ivuxolimab. Receptors were obtained from an adult with an advanced solid tumor such as melanoma, head and neck, liver or kidney cancer.

This clone was picked up one time. This chain uses TRBV5-6 with TRBJ2-2; D remains ambiguous. The length of the CDR3 is 13 residues. Germline assignment: CDR1 SGHDT and CDR2 YYEEEE. Trimming stripped 3 bases from V and 2 bases from J, with 5 bases between. The CDR3: CASSSANTGELFF. For the CDR3, the DNA is TGTGCCAGCAGCTCCGCAAACACCGGGGAGCTGTTTTTT.

The gene calls are TRBV4-1 and TRBJ1-1; 7 bases agree with TRBD1. J gave up 0 bases and V 6 bases, and 13 bases lay outside the gene matches. Germline V gene data show CDR1 as MGHRA and CDR2 as YSYEKL. The CDR3 is 17 amino acids. CDR3 coding DNA: TGCGCCAGCAGTCAACAGGGGTGGCCAAAAATGAACACTGAAGCTTTCTTT. This encodes CASSQQGWPKMNTEAFF.

The chain joins TRBV27 to TRBJ2-1, with 14 nucleotides matching TRBD2. The CDR3 covers 15 residues. With 5 bases clipped from V and 13 bases from J, the junction kept 10 bases outside the gene matches. CDR1 is MNHEY and CDR2 is SMNVEV in the germline V gene (reference sequence). The CDR3 is CASSPPGLAGGVQFF. The CDR3 nucleotides read TGTGCCAGCAGTCCGCCTGGACTAGCGGGAGGTGTACAGTTCTTC.

In DNA form, the CDR3 reads TGTGCCAGCAGCTTAGTCGGGCGGGCTAATGAAAAACTGTTTTTT. It translates to CASSLVGRANEKLFF. This chain joins TRBV7-9 and TRBJ1-4; D not resolved. This CDR3 spans 15 amino acids. The V gene's germline CDR1 is SEHNR and CDR2 FQNEAQ (reference sequence). Trimming stripped 1 base from V and 3 bases from J, with 9 bases between.

The chain uses TRBV27 and TRBJ1-4, with 9 bases aligning to TRBD1. The CDR3 extends over 16 amino acids. Germline values: CDR1 MNHEY, CDR2 SMNVEV (reference sequence). The junction had 9 bases not matched to a gene; V was cut back by 2 bases and J by 8 bases. CDR3: CASSLNHRGPGEKLFF. For the CDR3, the DNA is TGTGCCAGCAGTTTAAATCACAGGGGGCCGGGAGAAAAACTGTTTTTT.

The chain combines TRBV6-6 with TRBJ2-3; the D call may be TRBD1 or TRBD2 (5 bases each). V lost 6 bases to trimming and J lost 0 bases, with 13 bases between them. The CDR3 is 15 amino acids. Germline CDR1 is MNHNY and CDR2 is SVGAGI (reference sequence). The CDR3 sequence is CASSRGRTSTDTQYF. The CDR3 bases are TGTGCCAGCAGCCGGGGACGTACAAGCACAGATACGCAGTATTTT.

The V and J genes are TRBV5-6 and TRBJ2-1; D is tentatively TRBD1 or TRBD2 (6 bases each). Germline loops: CDR1 SGHDT, CDR2 YYEEEE. V shed 0 bases and J shed 5 bases, with 15 bases lying between them. The length of the CDR3 is 16 residues. CDR3 DNA sequence: TGTGCCAGCAGCTTGGCAGGAAGGGGGGTCCACAATGAGCAGTTCTTC. The encoded protein is CASSLAGRGVHNEQFF.

The chain recombines TRBV5-4 with TRBJ2-7, with 8 bases identical to TRBD1. J lost 0 bases, V lost 4 bases, and 6 bases had no gene match. The CDR3 is 15 residues long. Germline CDR1 and CDR2: SGHNT and YYREEE (reference sequence). In nucleotides, the CDR3 is TGTGCCAGCAGCCCCTGGACAGGGACCTCCTACGAGCAGTACTTC. It encodes CASSPWTGTSYEQYF.

The chain links TRBV27 to TRBJ1-1; 8 bases map to TRBD1. CDR1 MNHEY and CDR2 SMNVEV come from the germline V gene (reference sequence). This CDR3 is 13 amino acids long. Trimming at V came to 6 bases and at J to 4 bases, leaving 4 bases not matched to a gene. The CDR3 DNA follows: TGTGCCAGCAGATCAGGGGGCATCACTGAAGCTTTCTTT. It is translated as CASRSGGITEAFF.

The V gene is TRBV7-2, the J gene TRBJ1-1, with 8 bases lining up with TRBD1. This CDR3 spans 13 amino acids. The V segment lost 5 bases and the J segment 10 bases; nucleotides outside the gene matches: 9. Germline V CDR1 and CDR2: SGHTA, FQGNSA. The CDR3 nucleotides read TGTGCCAGCAGCACGGACAGGGTGGGTAGAGCTTTCTTT. Translating it yields CASSTDRVGRAFF. The full variable domain, in which reference TRBV7-2 and TRBJ1-1 provide the parts outside the CDR3, is GAGVSQSPSNKVTEKGKDVELRCDPISGHTALYWYRQSLGQGLEFLIYFQGNSAPDKSGLPSDRFSAERTGGSVSTLTIQRTQQEDSAVYLCASSTDRVGRAFFGQGTRLTVV.

The chain is built from TRBV6-5 and TRBJ1-1; D unclear. The CDR3 extends over 11 amino acids. With 4 bases removed from V and 7 bases from J, the gap between germline ends came to 7 bases. CDR1 MNHEY and CDR2 SVGAGI come from the germline V gene. The CDR3 sequence: CASSFANEAFF. The CDR3 nucleotides read TGTGCCAGCAGTTTTGCGAATGAAGCTTTCTTT.

The chain links TRBV6-4 to TRBJ2-2; D uncertain. The CDR3 contains 16 residues. Germline CDR1 reads MRHNA; CDR2 reads SNTAGT. Trimming took off 5 bases at V and 1 base at J, with 14 bases between the two ends. The DNA for the CDR3 is TGTGCCAGCAGTCGAGTTCTAGGCTGGAACACCGGGGAGCTGTTTTTT. Amino acid sequence: CASSRVLGWNTGELFF.

The rearrangement uses TRBV18 and TRBJ2-7; 9 nucleotides agree with TRBD2. The V and J ends lost 4 bases and 4 bases, in that order; junction bases with no gene match: 8. The length of the CDR3 is 15 residues. Germline loops: CDR1 KGHSH, CDR2 LQKENI. The CDR3 sequence: CASSRGGLARYEQYF. DNA for the CDR3: TGTGCCAGCTCACGTGGAGGACTAGCGAGGTACGAGCAGTACTTC.

The J gene is TRBJ1-5, the V gene TRBV5-8; no clear D. This CDR3 has 15 residues. Looked up from germline, CDR1 is SGHTS and CDR2 is YDEGEE. V was clipped by 4 bases and J by 2 bases, with 13 bases between them. The CDR3 DNA sequence: TGTGCCAGCAGCCTGACGGGGATAGGCAATCAGCCCCAGCATTTT. This encodes CASSLTGIGNQPQHF.

This clone was seen only a few times. The CDR3 nucleotides are TGTGCCAGCAGTTTATCCGTGGCAGGGTTGGGATACAATGAGCAGTTCTTC. As protein: CASSLSVAGLGYNEQFF. J is TRBJ2-1 and V is TRBV27, with a weak D call TRBD1 (5 bases). This CDR3 is 17 amino acids long. V gave up 0 bases and J gave up 4 bases, with 16 bases separating them. From germline, CDR1 is MNHEY and CDR2 SMNVEV (reference sequence).

The table lists this clone with a count of one. The genes are TRBV6-1 and TRBJ1-4, with D uncertain. The CDR3 is made up of 15 amino acids. Germline CDR1 and CDR2: MNHNS and SASEGT. Deletions cut 1 base from V and 5 bases from J, with 11 bases between. The CDR3 loop is CASSEGAGENEKLFF. For the CDR3, the DNA is TGTGCCAGCAGTGAAGGGGCAGGTGAAAATGAAAAACTGTTTTTT.

Here the CDR3 reads CASSEGVKNIQYF. In nucleotides, the CDR3 is TGTGCCAGCAGTGAGGGGGTCAAAAACATTCAGTACTTC. This rearrangement joins TRBV28 to TRBJ2-4; tentative D call: TRBD1 (6 bases). CDR3 size: 13 residues. CDR1 is MDHEN, CDR2 SYDVKM, per germline. V was shortened by 5 bases and J by 3 bases, with 8 bases between the two germline ends.

The chain has TRBV7-4 and TRBJ1-1, with unresolved D. The germline V gene has CDR1 SGHVT and CDR2 SQSDAQ. The length of the CDR3 is 12 residues. The V and J ends lost 5 bases and 7 bases respectively, with 11 bases between them. CDR3 sequence reads: CASSPEFFEAFF. The CDR3, as DNA: TGTGCCAGCAGCCCGGAGTTTTTTGAAGCTTTCTTT.

The chain recombines TRBV21-1 with TRBJ1-3. TRBV21-1 is tagged as a pseudogene. This CDR3 comprises 14 residues. CDR3 region: CASTGPSSGNTIYF. CDR3 nucleotides: TGTGCCAGCACGGGTCCCAGCTCTGGAAACACCATATATTTT.

CDR3 loop: CASSQDKGQVLSYEQYF. CDR3 in DNA: TGCGCCAGCAGCCAAGATAAGGGGCAGGTCCTGTCCTACGAGCAGTACTTC. The rearrangement joins TRBV4-1 to TRBJ2-7; D might be TRBD1 (5 bases). Germline V gives CDR1 MGHRA, CDR2 YSYEKL. The V end was cut by 0 bases, the J end by 1 base, with 16 bases between. The CDR3 runs 17 residues.

The V and J genes are TRBV4-1 and TRBJ2-2; possibly TRBD2 for D (6 bases). Germline V CDR1 and CDR2: MGHRA, YSYEKL. V was clipped by 4 bases and J by 6 bases, with 12 bases between them. The CDR3 spans 14 residues. The CDR3 nucleotides read TGCGCCAGCAGCCGAGTCGGGGGTTCCGGGGAGCTGTTTTTT. Translation: CASSRVGGSGELFF.

CDR3 region: CASGWTGDEADTQYF. The CDR3 nucleotides are TGTGCTAGTGGTTGGACAGGGGATGAGGCAGATACGCAGTATTTT. The rearrangement uses TRBV12-5 and TRBJ2-3; 9 bases line up with TRBD1. The CDR3 runs to 15 residues. J was trimmed by 4 bases and V by 4 bases; bases with no gene match: 6. Germline V gives CDR1 LGHNT, CDR2 FRNRAP.

The chain carries TRBV27 and TRBJ1-4; 12 positions match TRBD1. The trim removed 5 bases at V and 8 bases at J, leaving 6 bases unmatched. Germline lookup yields CDR1 MNHEY and CDR2 SMNVEV (reference sequence). The CDR3 spans 15 residues. The CDR3 sequence: CASSPRDRGREKLFF. CDR3 nucleotide sequence: TGTGCCAGCAGTCCACGGGACAGGGGGCGCGAAAAACTGTTTTTT.

This clone has only a few counts. The chain is built from TRBV27 and TRBJ2-2; 7 bases are shared with TRBD2. This CDR3 contains 13 residues. Trimming cost V 3 bases and J 6 bases; bases outside gene matches: 1. CDR1 is MNHEY and CDR2 is SMNVEV in the germline V gene (reference sequence). CDR3 protein: CASSFRGAGELFF. CDR3 DNA sequence: TGTGCCAGCAGTTTCCGGGGGGCCGGGGAGCTGTTTTTT.

The chain recombines TRBV30 with TRBJ2-5; D ambiguous. V lost 5 bases and J 7 bases, leaving 17 bases between the germline ends. The CDR3 length is 13 residues. Germline assignment: CDR1 GTSNPN and CDR2 SVGIG (reference sequence). The DNA of the CDR3 is TGTGCCTGGGCCCTTCTGGGGTTGGGGACCCAGTACTTC. Its protein is CAWALLGLGTQYF.

V usage is TRBV7-8 and J usage is TRBJ2-3, with 7 nucleotides matching TRBD2. This CDR3 has 17 residues. Per the germline V gene, CDR1 is SGHVS and CDR2 is FQNEAQ. J gave up 0 bases and V 0 bases, and 6 bases lay outside the gene matches. CDR3 DNA: TGTGCCAGCAGCTTAGCGCTTGGCGGGGGTAGCACAGATACGCAGTATTTT. It is translated as CASSLALGGGSTDTQYF.

The chain is built from TRBV6-5 and TRBJ2-5; D may correspond to TRBD1 or TRBD2 (5 bases each). The CDR3 loop spans 14 amino acids. Between the trimmed V and J ends, which lost 6 bases and 4 bases, there was a span of 15 bases. CDR1 MNHEY and CDR2 SVGAGI come from the germline V gene. The CDR3 region is CASRDRDGLETQYF. As DNA, the CDR3 is TGTGCCAGCAGAGACCGGGACGGATTAGAGACCCAGTACTTC.